The 30 T cell receptor beta chains below come from one sample, sequenced in a study of blood T cell repertoires in COVID-19. The repertoire was sequenced with immunoSEQ multiplex PCR; TCRdb's copy has only in-frame clones and lacks some. This sample has about 290,000 clones, with approximately 90% found just once. The sequenced material came from peripheral blood. Receptors were obtained from a man in his forties with acute or convalescent COVID-19.

This clone was observed a single time. This chain joins TRBV18 and TRBJ1-1; D not certain. V gave up 2 bases and J gave up 5 bases, with 9 bases separating them. The CDR3 extends over 13 amino acids. The germline CDR1 and CDR2 sequences are KGHSH and LQKENI. The CDR3 coding sequence is TGTGCCAGCTCACCATCATCACAGACTGAAGCTTTCTTT. Its protein is CASSPSSQTEAFF.

The chain recombines TRBV18 with TRBJ2-4; D uncertain. The V end lost 6 bases, the J end lost 2 bases, and 11 bases lay between the germline ends. From germline, CDR1 is KGHSH and CDR2 LQKENI. The CDR3 is made up of 14 amino acids. The CDR3 coding sequence is TGTGCCAGCTCGATGGGCTCAACCAAAAACATTCAGTACTTC. Protein: CASSMGSTKNIQYF.

The chain joins TRBV6-5 to TRBJ2-7, with a possible D match to TRBD1 (6 bases). V lost 6 bases and J 3 bases, leaving 15 bases between the germline ends. The length of the CDR3 is 14 residues. Germline CDR1 and CDR2: MNHEY and SVGAGI. CDR3 region: CASSSTGIGYEQYF. In DNA, the CDR3 is TGTGCCAGCAGCTCTACAGGGATCGGCTACGAGCAGTACTTC.

There are a few counts of this clone. The gene calls are TRBV4-1 and TRBJ2-7; no firm D call. Germline assignment: CDR1 MGHRA and CDR2 YSYEKL. This CDR3 spans 13 amino acids. Trimming pared 2 bases from V and 2 bases from J, leaving 7 bases between. In DNA, the CDR3 is TGCGCCAGCAGCCAATCGACAACCTACGAGCAGTACTTC. It yields the protein CASSQSTTYEQYF.

This clone occurred once. This rearrangement joins TRBV25-1 to TRBJ1-2, with unresolved D. This CDR3 region has 13 residues. Germline V lookup: CDR1 MGHDK, CDR2 SYGVNS. The V and J ends lost 5 bases and 0 bases respectively, with 7 bases between them. Written as DNA, the CDR3 is TGTGCCAGCAGTAGTACACCTAACTATGGCTACACCTTC. Translation gives CASSSTPNYGYTF.

In its sample, this clone was seen once. This chain joins TRBV19 and TRBJ1-5; D not certain. V was cut by 7 bases and J by 0 bases, with 13 bases left in between. Germline lookup yields CDR1 LNHDA and CDR2 SQIVND (reference sequence). CDR3 size: 15 residues. The CDR3 bases are TGTGCCAGTAATTCGGGTCTCTTTAGCAATCAGCCCCAGCATTTT. This codes for CASNSGLFSNQPQHF. Together with reference TRBV19 and TRBJ1-5, the CDR3 gives the full variable domain: DGGITQSPKYLFRKEGQNVTLSCEQNLNHDAMYWYRQDPGQGLRLIYYSQIVNDFQKGDIAEGYSVSREKKESFPLTVTSAQKNPTAFYLCASNSGLFSNQPQHFGDGTRLSIL.

Regarding this clone: Other DNA sequences in this specimen translate into the identical CDR3. This chain connects TRBV10-3 to TRBJ1-5; 8 bases are a match to TRBD1. CDR1 is ENHRY, CDR2 SYGVKD, per germline. The CDR3 consists of 15 residues. After removal of 4 bases from V and 5 bases from J, the junction contained 7 bases not matched to a gene. The CDR3 region is CAISVGTGGDQPQHF. Written as DNA, the CDR3 is TGTGCCATCAGTGTAGGGACAGGAGGCGATCAGCCCCAGCATTTT.

The chain carries TRBV6-5 and TRBJ1-1, with 7 bases aligning to TRBD1. This CDR3 spans 13 amino acids. Trimming cost V 6 bases and J 1 base; bases outside gene matches: 2. Germline values: CDR1 MNHEY, CDR2 SVGAGI. The CDR3: CASSQGGNTEAFF. In DNA form, the CDR3 reads TGTGCCAGCAGCCAGGGGGGGAACACTGAAGCTTTCTTT.

This chain links TRBV9 with TRBJ2-7; TRBD1 matches 9 bases. The CDR3 totals 15 residues. CDR1 and CDR2 from the germline V gene are SGDLS and YYNGEE. V shed 1 base and J 4 bases; nucleotides not matched to a gene: 6. CDR3 DNA: TGTGCCAGCAGCGTAAATCTGGACAGGGGTTACGAGCAGTACTTC. Protein: CASSVNLDRGYEQYF.

The V gene is TRBV19, the J gene TRBJ2-3; 8 bases fit TRBD1. There are 15 residues in the CDR3. V shed 10 bases and J 7 bases; nucleotides not matched to a gene: 16. Germline assignment: CDR1 LNHDA and CDR2 SQIVND (reference sequence). CDR3: CATSNEAGGRNTQYF. The CDR3 nucleotides read TGTGCCACCTCGAACGAAGCAGGGGGCAGGAATACGCAGTATTTT.

In DNA, the CDR3 is TGTGCCAGCAGCCCCCCCAACCAAGAGACCCAGTACTTC. Protein: CASSPPNQETQYF. The chain combines TRBV7-9 with TRBJ2-5; D gene uncertain. Trimming pared 5 bases from V and 0 bases from J, leaving 7 bases between. The CDR3 extends over 13 amino acids. From germline, CDR1 is SEHNR and CDR2 FQNEAQ (reference sequence).

The chain carries TRBV20-1 and TRBJ1-1, with D perhaps matching TRBD1 (6 bases). The CDR3 is 13 residues long. V was clipped by 3 bases and J by 5 bases, with 13 bases between them. The germline CDR1 and CDR2 sequences are DFQATT and SNEGSKA (reference sequence). CDR3 sequence (DNA): TGCAGTGCTAGTTCAGGGGAGTTTACTGAAGCTTTCTTT. Translation: CSASSGEFTEAFF.

The chain employs TRBV6-4 and TRBJ1-5; D uncertain. V lost 0 bases to trimming and J lost 0 bases, with 12 bases between them. Germline V gene lookup returns CDR1 MRHNA and CDR2 SNTAGT. The CDR3 is 17 residues long. Here the CDR3 DNA reads TGTGCCAGCAGTGACTCGGCGAGGAGGGATAGCAATCAGCCCCAGCATTTT. Protein product: CASSDSARRDSNQPQHF.

This clone has just one count. This chain links TRBV28 with TRBJ1-1, with a possible D match to TRBD1 (5 bases). This CDR3 region has 15 residues. The V gene's germline CDR1 is MDHEN and CDR2 SYDVKM. V shed 2 bases and J shed 2 bases, with 12 bases lying between them. In DNA, the CDR3 is TGTGCCAGCAGTTTACGGGGGGGAGGTAACACTGAAGCTTTCTTT. Translating gives CASSLRGGGNTEAFF.

The chain uses TRBV5-1 and TRBJ1-1; D remains unclear. CDR3 length equals 12 residues. Germline assignment: CDR1 SGHRS and CDR2 YFSETQ. V dropped 4 bases and J dropped 10 bases, with 14 bases sitting between them. The CDR3 sequence: CASSPLEGRAFF. The CDR3 DNA follows: TGCGCCAGCAGCCCCCTGGAGGGTAGAGCTTTCTTT.

The chain couples TRBV6-5 to TRBJ1-2; possible D gene TRBD1, 6 bases. Germline V gene data show CDR1 as MNHEY and CDR2 as SVGAGI. The CDR3 is made up of 13 amino acids. V was pared by 6 bases and J by 5 bases, with 13 bases between. CDR3 sequence reads: CASRKGGEYGYTF. The CDR3 DNA reads as TGTGCCAGCAGGAAGGGGGGGGAATATGGCTACACCTTC.

This chain joins TRBV11-1 and TRBJ2-7; the match to TRBD1 covers 7 bases. Germline CDR1 and CDR2: SGHAT and FQDESV (reference sequence). Germline trimming cut 1 base from V and 6 bases from J; bases unmatched to any gene: 3. This CDR3 region has 13 residues. The CDR3 DNA is TGTGCCAGCAGCTTAGGACAGGGAACCGAGCAGTACTTC. This translates into CASSLGQGTEQYF. Filled out from reference TRBV11-1 and TRBJ2-7, the complete variable domain reads EAEVAQSPRYKITEKSQAVAFWCDPISGHATLYWYRQILGQGPELLVQFQDESVVDDSQLPKDRFSAERLKGVDSTLKIQPAELGDSAMYLCASSLGQGTEQYFGPGTRLTVT.

The genes are TRBV19 and TRBJ2-5; a possible D gene is TRBD1 (6 bases). Per germline, CDR1 LNHDA and CDR2 SQIVND (reference sequence). Trimming stripped 8 bases from V and 3 bases from J, with 13 bases between. This CDR3 is 13 amino acids long. CDR3 DNA sequence: TGTGCCAGTCTAGGGTGGACAGAAGAGACCCAGTACTTC. Residues: CASLGWTEETQYF.

This chain links TRBV5-1 with TRBJ1-2, with D uncertain. Germline-derived CDR1 and CDR2 are SGHRS and YFSETQ. Trimming removed 4 bases from V and 7 bases from J, with 14 bases in between. This CDR3 has 13 amino acids. The CDR3 sequence is CASSVGVDLGYTF. The CDR3 nucleotides are TGCGCCAGCAGCGTCGGGGTAGATCTTGGCTACACCTTC.

The genes are TRBV2 and TRBJ2-7; 10 bases fit TRBD1. There are 13 residues in the CDR3. CDR1 is SNHLY and CDR2 is FYNNEI in the germline V gene. The trim removed 4 bases at V and 5 bases at J, leaving 2 bases unmatched. This CDR3 is CASSAGTGDEQYF. The CDR3 nucleotides are TGTGCCAGCAGTGCAGGGACAGGGGACGAGCAGTACTTC.

This clone is a singleton in its sample. The chain carries TRBV19 and TRBJ2-1; TRBD1 matches at 8 bases. V shed 9 bases, J shed 4 bases, and the junction held 8 bases outside the gene matches. CDR1 and CDR2 from the germline V gene are LNHDA and SQIVND (reference sequence). This CDR3 has 14 amino acids. CDR3 protein: CARNRDRNYNEQFF. The CDR3 DNA sequence: TGTGCCAGGAATCGGGACAGGAATTACAATGAGCAGTTCTTC.

This clone was picked up one time. The V and J genes are TRBV30 and TRBJ1-3; D might be TRBD1 (5 bases). Trimming took off 0 bases at V and 4 bases at J, with 13 bases between the two ends. Per the germline V gene, CDR1 is GTSNPN and CDR2 is SVGIG (reference sequence). The CDR3 loop spans 15 amino acids. The CDR3 here is CAWSVAGNAGNTIYF. The CDR3 DNA reads TGTGCCTGGAGTGTCGCAGGGAATGCGGGAAACACCATATATTTT. The full variable domain, its missing parts supplied by reference TRBV30 and TRBJ1-3, is SQTIHQWPATLVQPVGSPLSLECTVEGTSNPNLYWYRQAAGRGLQLLFYSVGIGQISSEVPQNLSASRPQDRQFILSSKKLLLSDSGFYLCAWSVAGNAGNTIYFGEGSWLTVV.

The V call is TRBV15, the J call TRBJ2-7; weak D call: TRBD2 (6 bases). V was pared by 3 bases and J by 2 bases, with 14 bases between. Per germline, CDR1 LNHNV and CDR2 YYDKDF (reference sequence). The CDR3 covers 15 residues. The CDR3 here is CATSSGGIRPYEQYF. The CDR3 DNA follows: TGTGCCACCAGCAGCGGAGGGATACGGCCCTACGAGCAGTACTTC.

This rearrangement joins TRBV7-2 to TRBJ2-2; the D gene is possibly TRBD1 (5 bases). The CDR3 covers 15 residues. The V end lost 3 bases, the J end lost 7 bases, and 15 bases lay between the germline ends. Germline CDR1 is SGHTA and CDR2 is FQGNSA. This chain's CDR3 is CASSLALTAGGELFF. In nucleotides, the CDR3 is TGTGCCAGCAGCTTGGCTCTGACAGCCGGCGGGGAGCTGTTTTTT. Complete variable domain (other parts from reference TRBV7-2 and TRBJ2-2): GAGVSQSPSNKVTEKGKDVELRCDPISGHTALYWYRQSLGQGLEFLIYFQGNSAPDKSGLPSDRFSAERTGGSVSTLTIQRTQQEDSAVYLCASSLALTAGGELFFGEGSRLTVL.

The CDR3, as DNA: TGTGCCAGCAGCCAAGATCTACTCTACGAGCAGTACTTC. It is translated as CASSQDLLYEQYF. This sequence joins TRBV4-2 and TRBJ2-7; D unresolved. The V end was cut by 0 bases, the J end by 3 bases, with 6 bases between. CDR1 and CDR2 (germline): LGHNA, YNFKEQ. This CDR3 contains 13 residues.

The chain couples TRBV7-2 to TRBJ2-3; 11 bases fit TRBD2. The CDR3 extends over 15 amino acids. V gave up 4 bases and J gave up 7 bases; unmatched junction bases: 7. CDR1 is SGHTA, CDR2 FQGNSA, per germline. The CDR3 nucleotides read TGTGCCAGCAGCTACTTAGCGGGGGGGCCGAATACGCAGTATTTT. Residues: CASSYLAGGPNTQYF.

This chain links TRBV5-1 with TRBJ1-6; D possibly corresponds to TRBD1 (5 bases). Trimming pared 0 bases from V and 8 bases from J, leaving 12 bases between. Germline CDR1 reads SGHRS; CDR2 reads YFSETQ. The CDR3 has 15 amino acids. The chain's CDR3 is CASSLEGRSDSPLHF. CDR3 nucleotide sequence: TGCGCCAGCAGCTTGGAGGGGAGGTCGGATTCACCCCTCCACTTT.

In its sample, this clone was seen a few times. V gene TRBV28 combines with J gene TRBJ2-7, with D tentatively TRBD1 (5 bases). Germline V gene lookup returns CDR1 MDHEN and CDR2 SYDVKM. V was shortened by 4 bases and J by 3 bases, with 16 bases between the two germline ends. The CDR3 sequence is 15 residues long. The CDR3 region has the DNA TGTGCCAGCAGTTCCATCGCTGGGGCGCACTACGAGCAGTACTTC. Its translation: CASSSIAGAHYEQYF.

The CDR3 nucleotides are TGTGCCAGCAGTCTGGACAGGAGCTACGAGCAGTACTTC. It is translated as CASSLDRSYEQYF. The chain combines TRBV6-5 with TRBJ2-7, with 7 bases fitting TRBD1. Per germline, CDR1 MNHEY and CDR2 SVGAGI. The V and J ends lost 5 bases and 3 bases, in that order; junction bases with no gene match: 4. The CDR3 extends over 13 amino acids.

The gene calls are TRBV15 and TRBJ1-1; D remains unclear. V lost 0 bases to trimming and J lost 5 bases, with 10 bases between them. The CDR3 loop spans 14 amino acids. Germline CDR1 LNHNV, CDR2 YYDKDF (reference sequence). This chain's CDR3 is CATSRDKGGTEAFF. CDR3 DNA sequence: TGTGCCACCAGCAGAGACAAGGGAGGGACTGAAGCTTTCTTT.